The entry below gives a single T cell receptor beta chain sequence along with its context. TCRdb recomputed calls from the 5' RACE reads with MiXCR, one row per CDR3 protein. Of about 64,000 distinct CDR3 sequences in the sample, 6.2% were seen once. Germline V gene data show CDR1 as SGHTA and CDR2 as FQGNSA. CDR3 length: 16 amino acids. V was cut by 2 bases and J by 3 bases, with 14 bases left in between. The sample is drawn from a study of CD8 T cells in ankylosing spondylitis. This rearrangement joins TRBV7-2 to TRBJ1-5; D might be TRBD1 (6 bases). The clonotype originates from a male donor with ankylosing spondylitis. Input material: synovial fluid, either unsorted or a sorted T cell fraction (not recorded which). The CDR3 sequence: CASSLMAGVDNQPQHF. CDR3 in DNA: TGTGCCAGCAGCTTAATGGCAGGGGTTGACAATCAGCCCCAGCATTTT.